Below, 17 T cell receptor beta chains from the same sample are listed, as sequenced in a study of T cells in Graves' hyperthyroidism and ophthalmopathy. Amplification yielded TCR beta CDR3 regions, with RNA transcripts as the source. During a first-round RT-PCR of the TCR CDR3, the HTBI primer set was used. TCRdb called the multiplex PCR reads again in MiXCR, with one record for every CDR3 protein. The repertoire holds 300,000 to 400,000 distinct CDR3 sequences, with approximately 15% as singletons. Specimen: blood. The source of these receptors is a woman in her sixties or seventies with Graves' hyperthyroidism.

This clonotype was observed at least ten times. V gene TRBV30 combines with J gene TRBJ2-1, with 12 bases lining up with TRBD2. With V trimmed by 3 bases and J by 7 bases, 1 base remained unmatched. This CDR3 is built from 13 residues. CDR1 is GTSNPN, CDR2 SVGIG, per germline (reference sequence). CDR3 nucleotide sequence: TGTGCCTGGAGGACTAGCGGGAGAAATGAGCAGTTCTTC. It specifies CAWRTSGRNEQFF.

This clonotype was detected ten times or more. This chain uses TRBV3-1 with TRBJ1-1, with a possible D match to TRBD1 (5 bases). Germline loops: CDR1 LGHDT, CDR2 YNNKEL (reference sequence). Deletions cut 1 base from V and 0 bases from J, with 6 bases between. The CDR3 consists of 14 residues. The CDR3: CASSQGQLNTEAFF. The CDR3 nucleotides are TGTGCCAGCAGCCAAGGACAGTTGAACACTGAAGCTTTCTTT.

The sample holds many counts of this clonotype. The chain carries TRBV18 and TRBJ2-7; the match to TRBD2 covers 7 bases. V trimming: 5 bases; J trimming: 3 bases; junction bases outside the gene matches: 7. Germline CDR1 is KGHSH and CDR2 is LQKENI. The CDR3 consists of 14 residues. CDR3 amino acids: CASSFTSEDYEQYF. The CDR3, as DNA: TGTGCCAGCTCATTCACTAGCGAGGACTACGAGCAGTACTTC.

This clonotype has more than one count but fewer than ten. The chain has TRBV24-1 and TRBJ2-1; 10 bases are shared with TRBD2. Germline V gene lookup returns CDR1 KGHDR and CDR2 SFDVKD. V gave up 1 base and J gave up 1 base; unmatched junction bases: 3. This CDR3 spans 17 amino acids. This CDR3 is CATSDLGAGGSYNEQFF. CDR3 DNA sequence: TGTGCCACCAGTGATTTAGGAGCGGGAGGGTCCTACAATGAGCAGTTCTTC.

This clonotype came up many times. The chain has TRBV12-3 or TRBV12-4 and TRBJ1-1; D not resolved. V was cut by 3 bases and J by 3 bases, with 8 bases left in between. This CDR3 comprises 13 residues. This CDR3 is CASSFKPYTEAFF. CDR3 nucleotide sequence: TGTGCCAGCAGTTTCAAGCCGTACACTGAAGCTTTCTTT.

This clonotype was counted ten times or more. The J gene is TRBJ1-1, the V gene TRBV29-1, with D maybe TRBD1 (6 bases). The CDR3 runs to 13 residues. Between the trimmed V and J ends, which lost 2 bases and 4 bases, there was a span of 11 bases. CDR1 is SQVTM, CDR2 ANQGSEA, per germline. The CDR3 reads CSVEKGGGTEAFF. The DNA for the CDR3 is TGCAGCGTTGAAAAGGGAGGGGGCACTGAAGCTTTCTTT.

This clonotype was seen more than once but under ten times. This may come from a read error, since a much larger clone is one base off. The CDR3 region is CATSDLGRSNEQFF. The CDR3 DNA reads as TGTGCCACCAGCGACCTGGGTCGGAGCAATGAGCAGTTCTTC. The chain links TRBV24-1 to TRBJ2-1; D remains unclear. V gave up 7 bases and J gave up 6 bases, with 15 bases separating them. The CDR3 spans 14 residues. Germline CDR1 KGHDR, CDR2 SFDVKD.

This clonotype was observed at least ten times. This chain connects TRBV5-1 to TRBJ2-1; perhaps TRBD1 as D (5 bases). The CDR3 is 11 residues long. V was cut by 7 bases and J by 14 bases, with 16 bases left in between. Germline V lookup: CDR1 SGHRS, CDR2 YFSETQ. The CDR3 region is CASRPVGPEFF. CDR3 coding DNA: TGCGCCAGCCGCCCCGTGGGGCCAGAGTTCTTC.

This clonotype showed up just once. CDR3: CASSSERQGEIYGYTF. In DNA, the CDR3 is TGTGCCAGCAGCTCGGAGAGGCAGGGCGAAATCTATGGCTACACCTTC. The chain is built from TRBV5-4 and TRBJ1-2; weak D call: TRBD1 (5 bases). This CDR3 comprises 16 residues. With 3 bases removed from V and 4 bases from J, the gap between germline ends came to 19 bases. CDR1 is SGHNT, CDR2 YYREEE, per germline (reference sequence).

This clonotype was seen many times. The chain joins TRBV29-1 to TRBJ1-2; D gene uncertain. V was cut by 3 bases and J by 0 bases, with 11 bases left in between. The CDR3 loop spans 14 amino acids. Looked up from germline, CDR1 is SQVTM and CDR2 is ANQGSEA. The DNA of the CDR3 is TGCAGCGTTGATTCAGGAGCTACTAACTATGGCTACACCTTC. It yields the protein CSVDSGATNYGYTF.

The chain employs TRBV12-3 or TRBV12-4 and TRBJ2-2; 14 nucleotides line up with TRBD2. The V gene end was trimmed by 8 bases and the J gene end by 8 bases; junction bases not matched to a gene: 4. The CDR3 has 14 residues. The CDR3, as DNA: TGTGCCAGCGGGGGACTAGCGGGAGCTGGGGAGCTGTTTTTT. Residues: CASGGLAGAGELFF.

The V gene is TRBV10-3, the J gene TRBJ1-3, with D possibly TRBD1 on 5 matching bases. The CDR3 totals 13 residues. CDR1 and CDR2 (germline): ENHRY, SYGVKD. The germline V and J ends were trimmed by 9 bases and 0 bases, with 9 bases remaining between them. The CDR3 DNA sequence: TGTGCCATAAGACAGTTCTCTGGAAACACCATATATTTT. Translating gives CAIRQFSGNTIYF.

This clonotype was seen more than once but under ten times. This sequence joins TRBV19 and TRBJ1-4; D might be TRBD1 (5 bases). The CDR3 totals 15 residues. CDR1 is LNHDA, CDR2 SQIVND, per germline (reference sequence). Between the trimmed V and J ends, which lost 3 bases and 8 bases, there was a span of 16 bases. CDR3 loop: CASSMWGAGMEKLFF. DNA of the CDR3: TGTGCCAGTAGTATGTGGGGAGCAGGGATGGAAAAACTGTTTTTT.

The V gene is TRBV5-6, the J gene TRBJ2-1; 7 bases match TRBD2. Trimming cost V 1 base and J 0 bases; bases outside gene matches: 7. The CDR3 has 17 residues. Germline CDR1 SGHDT, CDR2 YYEEEE. CDR3 nucleotide sequence: TGTGCCAGCAGCTTGCTCCTGGGGGGGGGCTCCTACAATGAGCAGTTCTTC. Translating it yields CASSLLLGGGSYNEQFF.

This clonotype was counted ten times or more. The chain recombines TRBV5-1 with TRBJ1-5; 9 nucleotides line up with TRBD1. Germline trimming cut 4 bases from V and 3 bases from J; bases unmatched to any gene: 5. Germline CDR1 SGHRS, CDR2 YFSETQ. This CDR3 comprises 15 residues. The CDR3 DNA follows: TGCGCCAGCAGCCCTGGACAGGGGTACAATCAGCCCCAGCATTTT. Protein product: CASSPGQGYNQPQHF.

At least ten counts were recorded for this clonotype. The chain joins TRBV11-3 to TRBJ2-1; 9 positions match TRBD2. This CDR3 comprises 15 residues. With V trimmed by 1 base and J by 9 bases, 7 bases remained unmatched. Germline CDR1 is SGHNT and CDR2 is YENEEA. The DNA for the CDR3 is TGTGCCAGCAGCTTAGTTGGCGGGAGGGCTGTTGAGCAGTTCTTC. This encodes CASSLVGGRAVEQFF.

The gene calls are TRBV6-2 or TRBV6-3 and TRBJ2-7; 16 bases agree with TRBD2. With 7 bases clipped from V and 6 bases from J, the junction kept 9 bases outside the gene matches. The CDR3 is 16 residues long. CDR1 and CDR2 (germline): MNHEY, SVGEGT. CDR3 sequence: CASTPTGTSGRGEQYF. The CDR3 DNA reads TGTGCCAGCACTCCGACCGGGACTAGCGGGAGGGGCGAGCAGTACTTC.